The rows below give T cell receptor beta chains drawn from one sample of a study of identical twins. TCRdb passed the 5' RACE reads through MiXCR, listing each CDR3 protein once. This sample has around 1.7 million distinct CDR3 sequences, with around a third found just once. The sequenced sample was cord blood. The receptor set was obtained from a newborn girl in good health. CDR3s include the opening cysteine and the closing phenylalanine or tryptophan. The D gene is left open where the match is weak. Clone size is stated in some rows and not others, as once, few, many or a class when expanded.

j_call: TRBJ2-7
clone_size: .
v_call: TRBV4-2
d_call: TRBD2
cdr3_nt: TGTGCCAGCAGCCCTAAAGCGGGAGTGGCCTACGAGCAGTACTTC
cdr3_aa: CASSPKAGVAYEQYF

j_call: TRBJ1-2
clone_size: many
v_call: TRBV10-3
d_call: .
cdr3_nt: TGTGCCATCAGTGGGCTTTCAACCGGCCAAGGCTACACCTTC
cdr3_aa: CAISGLSTGQGYTF

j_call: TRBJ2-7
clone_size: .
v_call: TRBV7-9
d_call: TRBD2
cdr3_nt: TGTGCCAGCAGCTACGGACCACTAGCGGGAGGGGGCGAGCAGTACTTC
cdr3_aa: CASSYGPLAGGGEQYF

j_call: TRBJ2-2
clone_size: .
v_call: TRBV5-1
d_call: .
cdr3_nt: TGTGCCAGCAGCCCGGGACTCCCAACCGGGGAGCTGTTTTTT
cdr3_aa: CASSPGLPTGELFF

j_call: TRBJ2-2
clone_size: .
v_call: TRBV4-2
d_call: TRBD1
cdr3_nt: TGTGCCAGCAGCACGGACAGGGGCACCGGGGAGCTGTTTTTT
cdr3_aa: CASSTDRGTGELFF

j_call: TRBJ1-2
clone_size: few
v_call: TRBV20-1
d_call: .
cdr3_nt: TGCAGTGCTAGGTCGAGACAGAAAGCTACCTACACCTTC
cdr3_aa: CSARSRQKATYTF

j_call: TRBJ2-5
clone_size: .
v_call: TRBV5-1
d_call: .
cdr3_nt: TGCGCCAGCGCCATTCCGGCTGGGTTGGTGCAAGAGACCCAGTACTTC
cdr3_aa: CASAIPAGLVQETQYF

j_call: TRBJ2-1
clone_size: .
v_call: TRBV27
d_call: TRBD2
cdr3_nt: TGTGCCGGCAGTAAAAGCGGGGGGAGGTACAATGAGCAGTTCTTC
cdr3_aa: CAGSKSGGRYNEQFF

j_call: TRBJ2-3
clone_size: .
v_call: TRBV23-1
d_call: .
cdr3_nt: TGCGCCAGCTCCTGTGATACGCAGTATTTT
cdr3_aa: CASSCDTQYF

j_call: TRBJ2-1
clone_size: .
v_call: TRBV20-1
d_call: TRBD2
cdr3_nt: TGCAGCGGCCTAGCGGGGGCCCTAAAAAATGAGCAGTTCTTC
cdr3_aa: CSGLAGALKNEQFF

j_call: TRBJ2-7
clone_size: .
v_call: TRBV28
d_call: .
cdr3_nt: TGTGCCAGCAGTTTAGGGGGGCGGGGGCAGTACTTC
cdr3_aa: CASSLGGRGQYF

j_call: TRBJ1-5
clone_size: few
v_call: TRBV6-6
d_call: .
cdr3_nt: TGTGCCAGCAGTTACAAGGGACTGCCCAGTCAGCCCCAGCATTTT
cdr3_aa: CASSYKGLPSQPQHF

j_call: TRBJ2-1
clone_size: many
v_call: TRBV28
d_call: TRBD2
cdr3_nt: TGTGCCAGCAGTTTCCGGCGGGAGGCCAATGAGCAGTTCTTC
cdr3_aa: CASSFRREANEQFF

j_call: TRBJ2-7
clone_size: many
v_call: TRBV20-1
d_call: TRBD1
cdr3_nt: TGCAGTGCTCTCCGGGACAGGACCTACGAGCAGTACTTC
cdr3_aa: CSALRDRTYEQYF

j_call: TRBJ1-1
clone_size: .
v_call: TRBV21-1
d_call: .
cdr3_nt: TGTGCCAGCAGCAAGCCGGGGACCGCCAAGCCCCACACTGAAGCTTTCTTT
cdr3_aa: CASSKPGTAKPHTEAFF

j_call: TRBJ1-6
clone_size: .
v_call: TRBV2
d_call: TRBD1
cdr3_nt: TGTGCCAGCAGTACCGGGACAGAAAATTCACCCCTCCACTTT
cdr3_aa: CASSTGTENSPLHF

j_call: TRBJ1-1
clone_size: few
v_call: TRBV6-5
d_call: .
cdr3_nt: TGTGCCAGCCGGTCTGGGAGAGGTTTTTACACTGAAGCTTTCTTT
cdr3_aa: CASRSGRGFYTEAFF

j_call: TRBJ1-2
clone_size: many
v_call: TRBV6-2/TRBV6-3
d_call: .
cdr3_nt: TGTGCCAGCAGTTACCTCGGAGACAGGAGATGGGGCTATGGCTACACCTTC
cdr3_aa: CASSYLGDRRWGYGYTF

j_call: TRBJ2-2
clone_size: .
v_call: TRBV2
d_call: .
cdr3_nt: TGTGCCAGCAGTGAAGGCCCAGGGGACACCGGGGAGCTGTTTTTT
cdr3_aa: CASSEGPGDTGELFF

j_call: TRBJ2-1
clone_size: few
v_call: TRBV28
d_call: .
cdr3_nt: TGTGCCAGCAGCCCTCTCCATAGCTCCTACAATGAGCAGTTCTTC
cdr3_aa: CASSPLHSSYNEQFF

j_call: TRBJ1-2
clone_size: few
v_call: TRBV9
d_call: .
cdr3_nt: TGTGCCAGCAGCGTAGAAGCAGGGGCCTATGGCTACACCTTC
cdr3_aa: CASSVEAGAYGYTF

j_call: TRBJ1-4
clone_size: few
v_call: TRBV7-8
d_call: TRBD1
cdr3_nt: TGTGCCAGCAGCTTATGGTGGACAGGGGATGAAAAACTGTTTTTT
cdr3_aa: CASSLWWTGDEKLFF

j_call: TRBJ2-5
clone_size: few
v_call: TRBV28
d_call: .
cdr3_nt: TGTGCCAGCAGTTCCTTGGTCGAGACCCAGTACTTC
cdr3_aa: CASSSLVETQYF

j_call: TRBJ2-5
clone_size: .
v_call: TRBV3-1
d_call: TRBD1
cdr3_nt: TGTGCCAGCAGCAAACCGGGACAGGCCAGCGAGACCCAGTACTTC
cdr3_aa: CASSKPGQASETQYF

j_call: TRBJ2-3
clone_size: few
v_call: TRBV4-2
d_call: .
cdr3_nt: TGTGCCAGCAGCCAAGCCCCTAGGGATACGCAGTATTTT
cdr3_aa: CASSQAPRDTQYF

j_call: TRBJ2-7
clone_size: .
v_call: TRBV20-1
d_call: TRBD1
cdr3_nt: TGCAGTGTAGGACAGGCCCTACCTAGCGAGCAGTACTTC
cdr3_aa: CSVGQALPSEQYF

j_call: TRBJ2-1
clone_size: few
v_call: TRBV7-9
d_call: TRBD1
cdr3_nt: TGTGCCAGCAGCAAAAGGCCGGGACAGCGGTACAATGAGCAGTTCTTC
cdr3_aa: CASSKRPGQRYNEQFF

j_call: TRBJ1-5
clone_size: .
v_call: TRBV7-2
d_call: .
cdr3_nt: TGTGCCAGCAGCGGCAGGGTTAGCAATCAGCCCCAGCATTTT
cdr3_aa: CASSGRVSNQPQHF

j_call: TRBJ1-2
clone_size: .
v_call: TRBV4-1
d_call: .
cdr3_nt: TGCGCCAGCAGCCAAGGGTCGCAGGGGAGGAAGGCTAACTATGGCTACACCTTC
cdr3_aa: CASSQGSQGRKANYGYTF

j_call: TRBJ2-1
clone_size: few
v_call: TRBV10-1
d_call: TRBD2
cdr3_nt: TGCGCCAGCAGTGAAGGAGCGGGGGATTACAATGAGCAGTTCTTC
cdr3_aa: CASSEGAGDYNEQFF

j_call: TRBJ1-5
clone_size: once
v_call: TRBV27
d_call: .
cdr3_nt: TGTGCCAGCAGTTTAAGTCCGTGGGGTCAGCCCCAGCATTTT
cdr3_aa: CASSLSPWGQPQHF

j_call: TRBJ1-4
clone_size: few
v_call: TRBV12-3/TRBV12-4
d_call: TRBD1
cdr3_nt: TGTGCCAGCAGCCCGGACAGGAGACCCCCTAATGAAAAACTGTTTTTT
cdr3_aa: CASSPDRRPPNEKLFF

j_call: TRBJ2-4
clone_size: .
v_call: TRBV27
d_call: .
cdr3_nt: TGTGCCAGCAGTCTAAACAGGGTAGGGGGAAGCATTCAGTACTTC
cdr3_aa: CASSLNRVGGSIQYF

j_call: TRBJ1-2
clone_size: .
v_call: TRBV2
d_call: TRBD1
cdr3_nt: TGTGTCAGCAGTGGGACAGCCTATAACTATGGCTACACCTTC
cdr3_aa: CVSSGTAYNYGYTF

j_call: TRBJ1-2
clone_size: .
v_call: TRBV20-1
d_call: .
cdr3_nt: TGCAGTGCGGGACTAAGGGTTAACTATGGCTACACCTTC
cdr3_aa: CSAGLRVNYGYTF

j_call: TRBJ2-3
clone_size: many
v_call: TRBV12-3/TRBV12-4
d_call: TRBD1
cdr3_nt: TGTGCCAGCAGCCCGGGACAGGACACAGATACGCAGTATTTT
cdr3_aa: CASSPGQDTDTQYF

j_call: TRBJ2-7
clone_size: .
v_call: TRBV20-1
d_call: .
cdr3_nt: TGCAGTGCTAGTCAGACAGTCTACGAGCAGTACTTC
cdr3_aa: CSASQTVYEQYF

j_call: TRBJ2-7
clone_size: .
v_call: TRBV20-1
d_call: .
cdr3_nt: TGCAGTGCTAGATCGACGGGGGGCGAGTACGAGCAGTACTTC
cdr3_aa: CSARSTGGEYEQYF

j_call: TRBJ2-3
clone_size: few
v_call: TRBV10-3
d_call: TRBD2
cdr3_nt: TGTGCCATCGGGACTAGCGCCCCAGATACGCAGTATTTT
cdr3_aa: CAIGTSAPDTQYF

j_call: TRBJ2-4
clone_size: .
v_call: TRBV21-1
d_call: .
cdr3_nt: TGTGCCGGGGAAATAAGCGGACCCCATTTAGCCAAAAACATTCAGTACTTC
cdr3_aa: CAGEISGPHLAKNIQYF

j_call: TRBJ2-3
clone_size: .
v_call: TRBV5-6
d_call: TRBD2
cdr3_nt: TGTGCCAGCAGCACGAGGACTAGACTCACAGATACGCAGTATTTT
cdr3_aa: CASSTRTRLTDTQYF

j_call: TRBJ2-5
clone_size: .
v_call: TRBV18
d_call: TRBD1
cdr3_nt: TGTGCCAGCTCACCGCCGGACAGGTCCCAAGAGACCCAGTACTTC
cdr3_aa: CASSPPDRSQETQYF